This T cell receptor (beta chain) was obtained from a study of monozygotic twins with cystic fibrosis. Across the whole study: With approximately 15 PCR cycles, barcoded libraries came from roughly 2.8 micrograms of fragmented DNA.

A single count supports this clone. Its antigen is not identified. The ends lost 5 bases at V and 4 bases at J; junction bases unmatched: 15. The CDR3 is made up of 17 amino acids. The germline gives CDR1 SGHTA, CDR2 FQGNSA. Regarding the study as a whole: Unrelated CF individuals shared fewer identical clonotypes than monozygotic CF twins. Age, concordance and disease severity did not associate with shared CDR3 numbers.

TCRdb's table, derived via immunoSEQ multiplex PCR, lists solely in-frame clones and lacks some. The table includes 30,000 to 35,000 clones, about 92% detected once. The sample consisted of blood. The gene calls are TRBV7-2 and TRBJ1-2, with 8 bases matching TRBD1. This TCR was recovered from a girl aged 2 to 9 with cystic fibrosis. The CDR3 is CASSGGGAGGRGYGYTF. The CDR3, as DNA: TGTGCCAGCAGCGGAGGCGGGGCAGGGGGCAGGGGCTATGGCTACACCTTC.